This T cell receptor (beta chain) derives from a study of control samples from healthy donors and cancer patients. The length of the CDR3 is 11 residues. V lost 7 bases and J lost 3, with 10 bases in between. CDR1 is SQVTM, CDR2 ANQGSEA, per germline. Clones were sequenced by immunoSEQ multiplex PCR, and TCRdb holds only the in-frame ones, with some missing. The sample consists of around 150,000 clones, 94% of them appearing once. This clonotype was obtained from a man in his 60s with colorectal cancer. The chain employs TRBV29-1 and TRBJ2-7, with D possibly being TRBD1 (5 bases). Sequencing used PBMCs. CDR3 amino acids: CSAGLGYEQYF. CDR3 sequence (DNA): TGCAGCGCAGGGTTAGGCTACGAGCAGTACTTC.